The 27 T cell receptor beta chains reported below all come from one sample, sequenced in a study of blood T cell repertoires in COVID-19. Sequencing used immunoSEQ multiplex PCR; TCRdb keeps in-frame clones, though not all of them. In the table there are under 300,000 clones, nearly 90% of which are singletons. The sequenced sample consisted of peripheral blood. These receptors were collected from a woman between 35 and 50 years old who had recovered from COVID-19.

V gene TRBV12-3 or TRBV12-4 combines with J gene TRBJ2-1; 8 nucleotides line up with TRBD1. V lost 3 bases, J lost 15 bases, and 10 bases stayed unmatched. The CDR3 totals 13 residues. The CDR3 DNA reads as TGTGCCAGCAGTTTTCTCGCCGGGACAGGTCTGTTCTTC. Protein sequence: CASSFLAGTGLFF.

The V call is TRBV6-1, the J call TRBJ1-6; no clear D gene. Germline-derived CDR1 and CDR2 are MNHNS and SASEGT. The ends were cut back, 2 bases at V and 9 bases at J, with 11 bases in the middle. The CDR3 has 14 residues. DNA for the CDR3: TGTGCCAGCAGTGAATTCCGAGGGAGTTCACCCCTCCACTTT. Translation: CASSEFRGSSPLHF.

In its sample, this clone was seen a few times. The rearrangement links TRBV18 to TRBJ2-5, with D uncertain. The V end lost 1 base, the J end lost 2 bases, and 11 bases lay between the germline ends. The CDR3 totals 15 residues. Germline-derived CDR1 and CDR2 are KGHSH and LQKENI. Written as DNA, the CDR3 is TGTGCCAGCTCACCACAACACAGTCGACAAGAGACCCAGTACTTC. It yields the protein CASSPQHSRQETQYF.

The rearrangement links TRBV2 to TRBJ1-4; 7 nucleotides agree with TRBD1. The junction had 12 bases not matched to a gene; V was cut back by 6 bases and J by 8 bases. Germline CDR1 is SNHLY and CDR2 is FYNNEI. There are 15 residues in the CDR3. This CDR3 reads CASRATGTVREKLFF. The CDR3 DNA reads TGTGCCAGCAGAGCGACCGGGACAGTTCGGGAAAAACTGTTTTTT.

The rearrangement joins TRBV28 to TRBJ1-2, with 7 bases lining up with TRBD1. The J segment lost 3 bases and the V segment lost 2 bases, leaving 3 bases of the junction unmatched. The germline V gene has CDR1 MDHEN and CDR2 SYDVKM. This CDR3 is 14 amino acids long. The CDR3 sequence: CASSLDRVDYGYTF. The CDR3 nucleotides are TGTGCCAGCAGTTTAGACAGGGTTGACTATGGCTACACCTTC.

The chain combines TRBV24-1 with TRBJ2-2; 10 positions match TRBD1. J gave up 5 bases and V 6 bases, and 5 bases lay outside the gene matches. The CDR3 is 15 amino acids. Germline V gives CDR1 KGHDR, CDR2 SFDVKD. Here the CDR3 DNA reads TGTGCCACCAGTAGACAGGGGGCGCGGACCGGGGAGCTGTTTTTT. As protein: CATSRQGARTGELFF.

The chain links TRBV13 to TRBJ1-2, with 9 bases fitting TRBD1. Trimming cost V 4 bases and J 6 bases; bases outside gene matches: 3. Germline V gene sequence: CDR1 PRHDT, CDR2 FYEKMQ (reference sequence). This CDR3 is built from 13 residues. DNA of the CDR3: TGTGCCAGCAGCTCGGACAGGGGTGATGGCTACACCTTC. Its protein product is CASSSDRGDGYTF.

CDR3 residues: CATSGVESTDTQYF. Written as DNA, the CDR3 is TGTGCCACCAGCGGGGTGGAGAGCACAGATACGCAGTATTTT. This chain connects TRBV24-1 to TRBJ2-3, with D tentatively TRBD2 (5 bases). Germline V gene sequence: CDR1 KGHDR, CDR2 SFDVKD. This CDR3 comprises 14 residues. V lost 7 bases to trimming and J lost 0 bases, with 10 bases between them.

About this clone: Additional DNA sequences in this sample encode the identical CDR3. The J gene is TRBJ1-2, the V gene TRBV6-5, with D possibly being TRBD1 (5 bases). Germline V gene lookup returns CDR1 MNHEY and CDR2 SVGAGI. This CDR3 has 11 residues. Trimming left V 6 bases short and J 5 bases short, with 7 bases between. The CDR3 bases are TGTGCCAGCAGGGGACTTTATGGCTACACCTTC. As protein: CASRGLYGYTF.

This clone came up a few times. The J gene is TRBJ1-1, the V gene TRBV18; maybe TRBD1 (6 bases). Germline V gene sequence: CDR1 KGHSH, CDR2 LQKENI. V was cut by 5 bases and J by 1 base, with 11 bases left in between. This CDR3 is 14 amino acids long. CDR3 bases: TGTGCCAGCTCAGTTCGGGACAAGAACACTGAAGCTTTCTTT. Amino acid sequence: CASSVRDKNTEAFF.

Comment on this clone: Other DNA sequences within the sample encode an identical CDR3. The chain couples TRBV18 to TRBJ2-7; D is unclear. Deletions cut 3 bases from V and 1 base from J, with 7 bases between. The V gene's germline CDR1 is KGHSH and CDR2 LQKENI. This CDR3 has 13 residues. The CDR3: CASSPPDSYEQYF. CDR3 nucleotide sequence: TGTGCCAGCTCACCCCCAGATTCCTACGAGCAGTACTTC. The full variable domain, completed using reference TRBV18 and TRBJ2-7, is NAGVMQNPRHLVRRRGQEARLRCSPMKGHSHVYWYRQLPEEGLKFMVYLQKENIIDESGMPKERFSAEFPKEGPSILRIQQVVRGDSAAYFCASSPPDSYEQYFGPGTRLTVT.

The chain is built from TRBV4-2 and TRBJ2-3; D might be TRBD2 (5 bases). Trimming pared 4 bases from V and 0 bases from J, leaving 14 bases between. CDR1 and CDR2 (germline): LGHNA, YNFKEQ. The CDR3 covers 16 residues. CDR3 sequence: CASSLRFGGSTDTQYF. CDR3 in DNA: TGTGCCAGCAGCCTACGATTCGGCGGGAGCACAGATACGCAGTATTTT.

This clone was counted a few times. This rearrangement joins TRBV10-3 to TRBJ1-2; TRBD1 is a possible D gene (6 bases). Germline V gene data show CDR1 as ENHRY and CDR2 as SYGVKD. Trimming pared 6 bases from V and 0 bases from J, leaving 11 bases between. The CDR3 length is 14 residues. CDR3 DNA: TGTGCCATCAGGCCAGGGGCGGCTAACTATGGCTACACCTTC. Amino acid sequence: CAIRPGAANYGYTF.

This clone was counted once. In the same sample, other DNA sequences code for this CDR3. As DNA, the CDR3 is TGTGCCACCAGCAGAGATCCTCCTAGCGGGAGCTACAATGAGCAGTTCTTC. Translating it yields CATSRDPPSGSYNEQFF. J is TRBJ2-1 and V is TRBV15; 10 bases align to TRBD2. V shed 0 bases and J 3 bases; nucleotides not matched to a gene: 5. The CDR3 loop spans 17 amino acids. Per the germline V gene, CDR1 is LNHNV and CDR2 is YYDKDF (reference sequence).

There are a few counts of this clone. The V and J genes are TRBV2 and TRBJ2-7, with a tentative D call TRBD1 (5 bases). The CDR3 is 16 amino acids. Germline CDR1 and CDR2: SNHLY and FYNNEI. V was trimmed by 2 bases and J by 0 bases, leaving 14 bases between them. CDR3 region: CASSEKVAGHSYEQYF. The DNA for the CDR3 is TGTGCCAGCAGTGAAAAGGTCGCCGGACACTCCTACGAGCAGTACTTC.

This clone was counted between two and nine times. The rearrangement links TRBV7-8 to TRBJ2-1; 12 bases are shared with TRBD2. This CDR3 has 19 residues. With 1 base clipped from V and 6 bases from J, the junction kept 13 bases outside the gene matches. Germline V CDR1 and CDR2: SGHVS, FQNEAQ. The CDR3 DNA sequence: TGTGCCAGCAGCTTAGTTGGCACCATGACTAGCGGGAGAGTCAATGAGCAGTTCTTC. It yields the protein CASSLVGTMTSGRVNEQFF.

This clone showed up just once. The V gene is TRBV28, the J gene TRBJ1-2, with D unclear. Germline CDR1 MDHEN, CDR2 SYDVKM. This CDR3 is 14 amino acids long. V lost 7 bases to trimming and J lost 4 bases, with 16 bases between them. The CDR3 loop is CASITDGGVYGYTF. The CDR3 nucleotides read TGTGCCAGCATCACCGACGGCGGCGTCTATGGCTACACCTTC.

The chain couples TRBV10-3 to TRBJ2-1; 16 nucleotides match TRBD2. CDR1 is ENHRY, CDR2 SYGVKD, per germline. Unmatched junction bases numbered 12, after V lost 6 bases and J lost 4 bases. CDR3 length equals 19 residues. The CDR3 loop is CAISEGLAGGLGLYNEQFF. DNA of the CDR3: TGTGCCATCAGCGAGGGACTAGCGGGAGGGTTGGGACTTTACAATGAGCAGTTCTTC.

The chain recombines TRBV18 with TRBJ1-5; 7 bases map to TRBD1. Trimming removed 3 bases from V and 7 bases from J; junction bases left unmatched: 6. This CDR3 region has 14 residues. The germline CDR1 and CDR2 sequences are KGHSH and LQKENI. DNA for the CDR3: TGTGCCAGCTCACCCCTGGACAGGTTCCAGCCCCAGCATTTT. Translated: CASSPLDRFQPQHF.

The J gene is TRBJ2-5, the V gene TRBV13; 8 nucleotides line up with TRBD2. The CDR3 sequence is 14 residues long. From germline, CDR1 is PRHDT and CDR2 FYEKMQ (reference sequence). V was pared by 2 bases and J by 4 bases, with 3 bases of the junction left unmatched. The CDR3 bases are TGTGCCAGCAGCTTAATTCGGGAGGGAGAGACCCAGTACTTC. Residues: CASSLIREGETQYF.

The genes are TRBV6-2 or TRBV6-3 and TRBJ2-5; perhaps TRBD2 as D (5 bases). Looked up from germline, CDR1 is MNHEY and CDR2 is SVGEGT. Deletions cut 0 bases from V and 2 bases from J, with 7 bases between. This CDR3 comprises 14 residues. CDR3 in DNA: TGTGCCAGCAGTTACTCGGGAGTACAAGAGACCCAGTACTTC. Translated: CASSYSGVQETQYF.

The sample holds one count of this clone. V is TRBV18 and J is TRBJ1-6; 9 bases are shared with TRBD1. The V segment lost 2 bases and the J segment 7 bases; nucleotides outside the gene matches: 3. This CDR3 is 15 amino acids long. Germline values: CDR1 KGHSH, CDR2 LQKENI. CDR3 protein: CASSPDRGANSPLHF. In DNA, the CDR3 is TGTGCCAGCTCACCAGACAGGGGGGCGAATTCACCCCTCCACTTT.

This clone was seen just once. The V call is TRBV14, the J call TRBJ1-2, with 11 bases matching TRBD1. This CDR3 spans 16 amino acids. CDR1 is SGHDN and CDR2 is FVKESK in the germline V gene. Losses at the gene ends were 4 bases for V and 8 bases for J; bases not matched to a gene: 12. The CDR3 coding sequence is TGTGCCAGCAGCCCTCACGTCGGACAGGGGGCTTGGGGCTACACCTTC. It yields the protein CASSPHVGQGAWGYTF.

This clone was seen only once. The gene calls are TRBV7-2 and TRBJ2-7; 11 nucleotides line up with TRBD2. The CDR3 runs 16 residues. Germline lookup yields CDR1 SGHTA and CDR2 FQGNSA. J lost 4 bases, V lost 1 base, and 6 bases had no gene match. The CDR3 reads CASSLGSGRAGYEQYF. CDR3 sequence (DNA): TGTGCCAGCAGCTTAGGTAGCGGGAGGGCCGGTTACGAGCAGTACTTC.

The V call is TRBV3-1 (or the pseudogene TRBV3-2), the J call TRBJ2-2; 9 bases agree with TRBD2. The CDR3 runs to 16 residues. The V and J ends lost 2 bases and 0 bases, in that order; junction bases with no gene match: 1. Germline loops: CDR1 LGHDT, CDR2 YNNKEL (reference sequence). Here the CDR3 reads CASSQRTSANTGELFF. DNA for the CDR3: TGTGCCAGCAGCCAACGGACTAGCGCGAACACCGGGGAGCTGTTTTTT.

This chain links TRBV6-6 with TRBJ2-3; 8 bases are shared with TRBD1. J lost 5 bases, V lost 6 bases, and 4 bases had no gene match. The germline V gene has CDR1 MNHNY and CDR2 SVGAGI (reference sequence). The CDR3 is 13 amino acids. The CDR3: CASSRTGRDTQYF. CDR3 sequence (DNA): TGTGCCAGCAGCCGGACAGGGAGAGATACGCAGTATTTT.

This clone has just one count. The rearrangement joins TRBV7-3 to TRBJ2-6, with D tentatively TRBD1 (6 bases). The germline CDR1 and CDR2 sequences are SGHTA and FQGTGA. V lost 4 bases to trimming and J lost 0 bases, with 13 bases between them. This CDR3 contains 17 residues. The CDR3 here is CASSYRQAVSGANVLTF. As DNA, the CDR3 is TGTGCCAGCAGCTACCGACAGGCAGTCTCTGGGGCCAACGTCCTGACTTTC.